Shown below are 5 T cell receptor beta chains from a single sample sequenced in a study of blood T cell repertoires in COVID-19. Profiled with immunoSEQ multiplex PCR; TCRdb holds only in-frame clones, not every one. Of about 140,000 clones detected, 85% to 90% appear once; the ten largest clones hold 2.5% to 3%. Sequenced sample: peripheral blood. The receptors stem from a man aged 55 to 69 with active or convalescent COVID-19.

This chain joins TRBV9 and TRBJ2-3, with 11 bases fitting TRBD2. Germline V gives CDR1 SGDLS, CDR2 YYNGEE. The CDR3 extends over 18 amino acids. With 4 bases clipped from V and 0 bases from J, the junction kept 10 bases outside the gene matches. The CDR3 reads CASSKGLAGKPSTDTQYF. CDR3 in DNA: TGTGCCAGCAGCAAAGGACTAGCGGGCAAGCCTAGCACAGATACGCAGTATTTT.

CDR3 coding DNA: TGTGCCATCAGTGAGGAGGGGACAAATTCACCCCTCCACTTT. Protein: CAISEEGTNSPLHF. The chain couples TRBV10-3 to TRBJ1-6; D possibly corresponds to TRBD1 (6 bases). The V gene's germline CDR1 is ENHRY and CDR2 SYGVKD. The CDR3 extends over 14 amino acids. Trimming cost V 2 bases and J 7 bases, with 9 bases left between them.

This rearrangement joins TRBV28 to TRBJ1-5; D is undetermined. The CDR3 is 17 residues long. CDR1 and CDR2 from the germline V gene are MDHEN and SYDVKM. V dropped 3 bases and J dropped 0 bases, with 15 bases sitting between them. The CDR3 reads CASSFLPRGHSNQPQHF. The CDR3 coding sequence is TGTGCCAGCAGTTTTCTCCCCCGAGGTCATAGCAATCAGCCCCAGCATTTT.

The chain employs TRBV5-4 and TRBJ1-2; D is unclear. Trimming cost V 4 bases and J 4 bases, with 14 bases left between them. CDR3 length equals 14 residues. In germline, CDR1 is SGHNT, CDR2 YYREEE (reference sequence). In DNA form, the CDR3 reads TGTGCCAGCAGCCCCAGAGTGACACTCTATGGCTACACCTTC. It encodes CASSPRVTLYGYTF.

This clone was observed once. The rearrangement links TRBV7-2 to TRBJ2-3; D unresolved. Trimming shortened V by 3 bases and J by 0 bases, and 7 bases separated the two germline ends. This CDR3 comprises 14 residues. Germline-derived CDR1 and CDR2 are SGHTA and FQGNSA. The CDR3 sequence is CASSLVASTDTQYF. The CDR3 DNA sequence: TGTGCCAGCAGCTTGGTAGCTAGCACAGATACGCAGTATTTT. Based on the CDR3 plus reference TRBV7-2 and TRBJ2-3, the full variable domain is GAGVSQSPSNKVTEKGKDVELRCDPISGHTALYWYRQSLGQGLEFLIYFQGNSAPDKSGLPSDRFSAERTGGSVSTLTIQRTQQEDSAVYLCASSLVASTDTQYFGPGTRLTVL.